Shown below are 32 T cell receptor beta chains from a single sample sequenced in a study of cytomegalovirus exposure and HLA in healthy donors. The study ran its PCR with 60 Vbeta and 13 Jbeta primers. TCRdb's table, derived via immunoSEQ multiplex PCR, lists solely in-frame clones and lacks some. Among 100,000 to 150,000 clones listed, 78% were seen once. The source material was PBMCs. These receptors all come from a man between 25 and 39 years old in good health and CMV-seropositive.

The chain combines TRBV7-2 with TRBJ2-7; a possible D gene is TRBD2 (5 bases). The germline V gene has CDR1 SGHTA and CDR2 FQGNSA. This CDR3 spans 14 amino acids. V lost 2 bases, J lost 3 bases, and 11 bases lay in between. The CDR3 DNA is TGTGCCAGCAGCTTAACTTACCGGGGCTACGAGCAGTACTTC. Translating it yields CASSLTYRGYEQYF.

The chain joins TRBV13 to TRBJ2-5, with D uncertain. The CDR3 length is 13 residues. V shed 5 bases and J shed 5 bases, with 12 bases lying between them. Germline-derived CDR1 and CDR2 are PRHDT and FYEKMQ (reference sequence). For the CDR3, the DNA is TGTGCCAGCAGCCCTCTCAGGTCTGAGACCCAGTACTTC. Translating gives CASSPLRSETQYF.

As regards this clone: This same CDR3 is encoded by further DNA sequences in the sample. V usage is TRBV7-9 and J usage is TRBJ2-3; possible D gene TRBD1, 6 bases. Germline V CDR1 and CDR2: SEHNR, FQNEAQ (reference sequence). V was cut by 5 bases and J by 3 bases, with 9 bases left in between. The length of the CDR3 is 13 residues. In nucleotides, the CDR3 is TGTGCCAGCAGCAGAACAGGGACAGATACGCAGTATTTT. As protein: CASSRTGTDTQYF.

CDR3 amino acids: CASSLSAGVYEQYF. The CDR3 DNA reads TGTGCCAGCAGCTTAAGTGCGGGAGTCTACGAGCAGTACTTC. The chain couples TRBV11-1 to TRBJ2-7; 7 nucleotides match TRBD2. Germline V gene lookup returns CDR1 SGHAT and CDR2 FQDESV (reference sequence). This CDR3 contains 14 residues. J lost 3 bases, V lost 2 bases, and 4 bases had no gene match.

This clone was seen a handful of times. As DNA, the CDR3 is TGCGCCAGCAGCCAAGATGGGGGCTCCGCCTACGAGCAGTACTTC. It yields the protein CASSQDGGSAYEQYF. This rearrangement joins TRBV4-1 to TRBJ2-7, with a tentative D call TRBD1 (6 bases). The germline gives CDR1 MGHRA, CDR2 YSYEKL. V was cut by 0 bases and J by 2 bases, with 11 bases left in between. CDR3 length: 15 residues.

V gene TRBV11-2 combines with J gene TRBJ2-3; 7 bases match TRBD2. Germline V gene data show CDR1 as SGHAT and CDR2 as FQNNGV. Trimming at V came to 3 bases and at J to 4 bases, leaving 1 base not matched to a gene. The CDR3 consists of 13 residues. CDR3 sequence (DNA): TGTGCCAGCAGCTTGGGACTACCAGATACGCAGTATTTT. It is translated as CASSLGLPDTQYF.

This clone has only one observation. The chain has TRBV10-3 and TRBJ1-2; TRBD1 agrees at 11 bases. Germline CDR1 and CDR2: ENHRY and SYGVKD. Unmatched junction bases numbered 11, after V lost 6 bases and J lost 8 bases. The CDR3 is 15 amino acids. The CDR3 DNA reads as TGTGCCATCAGGACCTCTCTGGACAGGGGGCTCGGCTACACCTTC. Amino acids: CAIRTSLDRGLGYTF.

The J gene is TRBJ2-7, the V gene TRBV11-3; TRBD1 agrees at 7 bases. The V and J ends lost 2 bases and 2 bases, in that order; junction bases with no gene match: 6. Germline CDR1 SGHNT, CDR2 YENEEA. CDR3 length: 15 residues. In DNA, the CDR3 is TGTGCCAGCAGCTTACGCGAGGGGGCGACCTACGAGCAGTACTTC. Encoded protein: CASSLREGATYEQYF.

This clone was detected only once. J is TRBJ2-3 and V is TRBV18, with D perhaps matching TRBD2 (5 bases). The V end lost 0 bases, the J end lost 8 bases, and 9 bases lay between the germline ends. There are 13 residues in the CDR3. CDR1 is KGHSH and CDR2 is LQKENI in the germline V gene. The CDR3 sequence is CASSPPDSGTQYF. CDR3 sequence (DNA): TGTGCCAGCTCACCACCGGACTCCGGTACGCAGTATTTT. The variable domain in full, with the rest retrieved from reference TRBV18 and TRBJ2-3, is NAGVMQNPRHLVRRRGQEARLRCSPMKGHSHVYWYRQLPEEGLKFMVYLQKENIIDESGMPKERFSAEFPKEGPSILRIQQVVRGDSAAYFCASSPPDSGTQYFGPGTRLTVL.

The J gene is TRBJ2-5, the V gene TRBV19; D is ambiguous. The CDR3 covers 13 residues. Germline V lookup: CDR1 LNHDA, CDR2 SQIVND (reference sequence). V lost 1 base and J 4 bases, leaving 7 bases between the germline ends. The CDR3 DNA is TGTGCCAGTAGTATAGCGAGATTAGAGACCCAGTACTTC. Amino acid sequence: CASSIARLETQYF.

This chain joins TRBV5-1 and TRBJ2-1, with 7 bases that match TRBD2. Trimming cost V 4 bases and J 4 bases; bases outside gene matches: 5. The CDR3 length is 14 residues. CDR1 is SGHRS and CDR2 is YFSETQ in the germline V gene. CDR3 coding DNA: TGCGCCAGCAGCGGGGCTAGCGGATACAATGAGCAGTTCTTC. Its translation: CASSGASGYNEQFF.

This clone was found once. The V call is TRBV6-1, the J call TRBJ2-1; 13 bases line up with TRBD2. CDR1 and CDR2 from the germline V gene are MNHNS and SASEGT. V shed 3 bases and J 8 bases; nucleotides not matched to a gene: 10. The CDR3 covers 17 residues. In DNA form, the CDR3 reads TGTGCCAGCAGTGATCGATTTGGACTAGCGGGAGAGGATGAGCAGTTCTTC. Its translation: CASSDRFGLAGEDEQFF.

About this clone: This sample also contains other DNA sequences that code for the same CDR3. As DNA, the CDR3 is TGTGCCAGCAGTTCGGGTGGGTACGAGCAGTACTTC. Its translation is CASSSGGYEQYF. The chain recombines TRBV6-5 with TRBJ2-7; no clear D gene. V was pared by 4 bases and J by 4 bases, with 8 bases between. The CDR3 is made up of 12 amino acids. The germline V gene has CDR1 MNHEY and CDR2 SVGAGI.

CDR3 nucleotide sequence: TGTGCCACCAGCTATCTAGGTAGCGGAACCACCTACGAGCAGTACTTC. Its protein product is CATSYLGSGTTYEQYF. J is TRBJ2-7 and V is TRBV15; a possible D gene is TRBD2 (6 bases). V dropped 5 bases and J dropped 2 bases, with 19 bases sitting between them. The CDR3 is 16 amino acids. Looked up from germline, CDR1 is LNHNV and CDR2 is YYDKDF (reference sequence).

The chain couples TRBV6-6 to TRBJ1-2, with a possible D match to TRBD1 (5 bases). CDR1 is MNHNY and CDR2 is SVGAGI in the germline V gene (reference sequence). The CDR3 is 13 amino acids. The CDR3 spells CATNMGQGYGYTF. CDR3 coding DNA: TGTGCAACTAATATGGGGCAAGGCTATGGCTACACCTTC.

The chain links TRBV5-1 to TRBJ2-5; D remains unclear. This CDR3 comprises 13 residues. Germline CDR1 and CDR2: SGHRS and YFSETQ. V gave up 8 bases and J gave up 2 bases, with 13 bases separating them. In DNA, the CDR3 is TGCGCCAGTAGAAAACAGAGTCAAGAGACCCAGTACTTC. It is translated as CASRKQSQETQYF.

The CDR3 is CASSLGTGGNTEAFF. CDR3 bases: TGTGCCAGCAGCTTGGGAACAGGGGGCAACACTGAAGCTTTCTTT. The rearrangement links TRBV5-8 to TRBJ1-1; TRBD1 matches at 9 bases. This CDR3 region has 15 residues. With V trimmed by 0 bases and J by 2 bases, 2 bases remained unmatched. Germline V CDR1 and CDR2: SGHTS, YDEGEE.

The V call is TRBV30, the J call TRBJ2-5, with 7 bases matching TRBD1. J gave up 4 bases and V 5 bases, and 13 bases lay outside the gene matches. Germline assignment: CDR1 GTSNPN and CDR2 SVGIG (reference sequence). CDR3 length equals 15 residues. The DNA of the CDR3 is TGTGCCTGGGGGATTCGACAGGGTGGAGGAGAGACCCAGTACTTC. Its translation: CAWGIRQGGGETQYF.

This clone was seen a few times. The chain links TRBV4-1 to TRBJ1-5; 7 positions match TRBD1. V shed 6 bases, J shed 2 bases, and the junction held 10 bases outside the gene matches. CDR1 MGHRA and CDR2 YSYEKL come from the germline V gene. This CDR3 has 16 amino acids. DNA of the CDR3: TGCGCCAGCAGTCCAGGGGGAGCCTTTGGCAATCAGCCCCAGCATTTT. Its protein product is CASSPGGAFGNQPQHF.

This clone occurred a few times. The CDR3 region is CASSPRQVLGDTQYF. The CDR3 coding sequence is TGTGCCAGCAGCCCCCGACAGGTCCTGGGGGATACGCAGTATTTT. The chain employs TRBV11-2 and TRBJ2-3, with D maybe TRBD1 (6 bases). Looked up from germline, CDR1 is SGHAT and CDR2 is FQNNGV. The V and J ends lost 5 bases and 6 bases respectively, with 18 bases between them. The CDR3 runs to 15 residues.

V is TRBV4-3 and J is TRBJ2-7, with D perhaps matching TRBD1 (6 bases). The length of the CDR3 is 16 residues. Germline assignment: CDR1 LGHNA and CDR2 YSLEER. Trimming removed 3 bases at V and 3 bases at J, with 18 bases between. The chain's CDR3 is CASSHIGSDSYYEQYF. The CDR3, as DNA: TGCGCCAGCAGCCACATAGGCTCGGACAGCTACTACGAGCAGTACTTC.

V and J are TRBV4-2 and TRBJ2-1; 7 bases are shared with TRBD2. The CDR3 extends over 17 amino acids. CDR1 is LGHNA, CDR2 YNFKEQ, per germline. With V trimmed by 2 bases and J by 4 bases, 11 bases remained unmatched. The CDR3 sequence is CASSQTHGQREYNEQFF. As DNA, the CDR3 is TGTGCCAGCAGCCAAACGCACGGCCAGCGGGAATACAATGAGCAGTTCTTC.

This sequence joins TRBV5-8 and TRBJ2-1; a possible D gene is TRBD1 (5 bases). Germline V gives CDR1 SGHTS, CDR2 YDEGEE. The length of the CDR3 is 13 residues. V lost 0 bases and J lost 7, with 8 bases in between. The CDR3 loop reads CASSLGSGNEQFF. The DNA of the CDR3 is TGTGCCAGCAGCTTGGGTTCAGGGAATGAGCAGTTCTTC.

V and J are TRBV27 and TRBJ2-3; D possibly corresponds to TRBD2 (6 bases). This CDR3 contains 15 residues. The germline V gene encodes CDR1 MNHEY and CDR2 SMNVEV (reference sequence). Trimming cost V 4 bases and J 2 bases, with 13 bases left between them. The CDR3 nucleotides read TGTGCCAGCAGTTCCCGACTAGGAGACACAGATACGCAGTATTTT. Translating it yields CASSSRLGDTDTQYF.

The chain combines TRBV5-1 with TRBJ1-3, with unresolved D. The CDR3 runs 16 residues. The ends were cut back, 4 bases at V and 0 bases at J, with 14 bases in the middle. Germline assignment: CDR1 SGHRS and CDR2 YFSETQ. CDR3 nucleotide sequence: TGCGCCAGCAGCCCCGAGCGAGGGCTCTCTGGAAACACCATATATTTT. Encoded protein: CASSPERGLSGNTIYF.

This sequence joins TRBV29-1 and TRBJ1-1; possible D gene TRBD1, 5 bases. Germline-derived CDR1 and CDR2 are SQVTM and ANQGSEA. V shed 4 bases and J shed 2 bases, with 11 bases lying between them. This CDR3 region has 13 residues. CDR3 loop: CSVGLQVNTEAFF. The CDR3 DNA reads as TGCAGCGTTGGTCTACAGGTCAACACTGAAGCTTTCTTT.

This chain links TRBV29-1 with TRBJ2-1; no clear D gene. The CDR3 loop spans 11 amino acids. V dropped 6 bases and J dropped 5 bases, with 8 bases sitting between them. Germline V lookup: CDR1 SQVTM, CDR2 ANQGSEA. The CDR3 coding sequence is TGCAGCGTGAGGCATGACAATGAGCAGTTCTTC. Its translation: CSVRHDNEQFF.

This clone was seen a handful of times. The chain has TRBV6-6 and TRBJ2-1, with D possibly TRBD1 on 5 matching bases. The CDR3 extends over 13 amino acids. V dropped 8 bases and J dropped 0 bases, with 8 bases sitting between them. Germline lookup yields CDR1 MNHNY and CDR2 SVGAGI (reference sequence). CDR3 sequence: CASGATSYNEQFF. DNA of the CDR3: TGTGCCAGCGGGGCGACCTCCTACAATGAGCAGTTCTTC.

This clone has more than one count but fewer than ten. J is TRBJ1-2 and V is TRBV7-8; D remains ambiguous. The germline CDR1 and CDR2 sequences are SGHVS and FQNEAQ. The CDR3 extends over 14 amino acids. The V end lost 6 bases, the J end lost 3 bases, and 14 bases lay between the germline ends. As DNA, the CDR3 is TGTGCCAGCAGTTTCACAGCCGCCGACTATGGCTACACCTTC. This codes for CASSFTAADYGYTF.

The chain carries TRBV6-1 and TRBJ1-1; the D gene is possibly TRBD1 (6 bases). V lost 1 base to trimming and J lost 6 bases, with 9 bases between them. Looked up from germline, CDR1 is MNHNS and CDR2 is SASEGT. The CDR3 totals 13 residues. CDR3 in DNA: TGTGCCAGCAGTGAAGAGGGGGGGGCTGAAGCTTTCTTT. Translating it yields CASSEEGGAEAFF.

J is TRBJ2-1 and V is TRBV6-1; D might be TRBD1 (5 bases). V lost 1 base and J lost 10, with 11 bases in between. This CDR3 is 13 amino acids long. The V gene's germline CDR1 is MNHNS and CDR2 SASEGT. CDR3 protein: CASSEGTPSEQFF. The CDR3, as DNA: TGTGCCAGCAGTGAAGGGACACCGAGCGAGCAGTTCTTC.

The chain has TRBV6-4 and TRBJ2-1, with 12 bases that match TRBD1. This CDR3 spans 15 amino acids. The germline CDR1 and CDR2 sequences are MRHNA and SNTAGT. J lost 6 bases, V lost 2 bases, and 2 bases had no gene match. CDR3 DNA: TGTGCCAGCAGTGACCGGGACAGGGGGCTCAATGAGCAGTTCTTC. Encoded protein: CASSDRDRGLNEQFF.